The 8 T cell receptor beta chains in this list originate from one sample, sequenced in a study of T cells in Graves' hyperthyroidism and ophthalmopathy. RNA transcripts provided the source from which TCR beta CDR3 regions were amplified. First-round RT-PCR of the TCR CDR3 relied on the HTBI primer set. One entry per CDR3 protein results from TCRdb running MiXCR on the multiplex PCR reads. The table shows 500,000 to 600,000 distinct CDR3 sequences, with 16% occurring only once. Sample: blood. The receptor set was obtained from a woman aged 18-29 years with Graves' hyperthyroidism.

This clonotype was picked up a small number of times. The conserved phenylalanine or tryptophan is not found at the CDR3 terminus, so this likely reflects a read error. J is TRBJ1-2 and V is TRBV7-2; 7 positions match TRBD1. Germline V CDR1 and CDR2: SGHTA, FQGNSA. V dropped 5 bases and J dropped 6; count of bases not matched to a gene: 3. The CDR3 has 12 amino acids. Here the CDR3 reads CASSQGQHGYTS. The DNA for the CDR3 is TGTGCCAGCAGCCAGGGACAGCATGGCTACACCTCC.

There are a few counts of this clonotype. The J gene is TRBJ2-1, the V gene TRBV20-1; TRBD2 aligns across 10 bases. CDR1 is DFQATT and CDR2 is SNEGSKA in the germline V gene (reference sequence). J lost 1 base, V lost 0 bases, and 6 bases had no gene match. This CDR3 is 17 amino acids long. DNA for the CDR3: TGCAGTGCTAGAGAGCGGACTAGCGGAGGTTCCTACAATGAGCAGTTCTTC. Protein: CSARERTSGGSYNEQFF.

The table lists this clonotype with many counts. J is TRBJ1-1 and V is TRBV4-3; D is uncertain. There are 14 residues in the CDR3. The germline CDR1 and CDR2 sequences are LGHNA and YSLEER. V lost 0 bases, J lost 6 bases, and 11 bases lay in between. CDR3 region: CASSQDWVNAEAFF. CDR3 in DNA: TGCGCCAGCAGCCAAGATTGGGTAAACGCTGAAGCTTTCTTT.

V usage is TRBV30 and J usage is TRBJ2-3; D might be TRBD1 (5 bases). This CDR3 has 14 residues. The V gene lost 0 bases and the J gene lost 1 base, with 8 bases spanning the gap. From germline, CDR1 is GTSNPN and CDR2 SVGIG (reference sequence). The CDR3 loop reads CAWSVIGGTDTQYF. CDR3 DNA: TGTGCCTGGAGTGTAATAGGGGGCACAGATACGCAGTATTTT. The complete variable domain, with remaining parts taken from reference TRBV30 and TRBJ2-3, reads SQTIHQWPATLVQPVGSPLSLECTVEGTSNPNLYWYRQAAGRGLQLLFYSVGIGQISSEVPQNLSASRPQDRQFILSSKKLLLSDSGFYLCAWSVIGGTDTQYFGPGTRLTVL.

This clonotype showed up just a few times. The chain joins TRBV29-1 to TRBJ2-2; TRBD1 aligns across 7 bases. Per germline, CDR1 SQVTM and CDR2 ANQGSEA. Germline trimming cut 2 bases from V and 6 bases from J; bases unmatched to any gene: 9. The CDR3 runs 15 residues. The DNA for the CDR3 is TGCAGCGTTGAACTTGACAGGGAAGGCGCCGGGGAGCTGTTTTTT. Translated, it gives CSVELDREGAGELFF.

A few counts support this clonotype. This chain links TRBV29-1 with TRBJ2-1; D perhaps matches TRBD2 (5 bases). V was cut by 7 bases and J by 4 bases, with 11 bases left in between. The CDR3 covers 12 residues. Germline V lookup: CDR1 SQVTM, CDR2 ANQGSEA. In DNA, the CDR3 is TGCAGCGCGTACGGGAAGTACAATGAGCAGTTCTTC. It yields the protein CSAYGKYNEQFF.

This clonotype was seen many times. This chain links TRBV6-2 or TRBV6-3 with TRBJ2-7, with 9 bases that match TRBD2. CDR1 is MNHEY and CDR2 is SVGEGT in the germline V gene. The CDR3 is made up of 15 amino acids. Germline trimming cut 6 bases from V and 2 bases from J; bases unmatched to any gene: 8. CDR3 in amino acids: CASRSGLAYTYEQYF. CDR3 DNA: TGTGCCAGCAGGAGCGGACTAGCGTACACCTACGAGCAGTACTTC.

The gene calls are TRBV6-2 or TRBV6-3 and TRBJ2-1; unclear D gene. Germline V lookup: CDR1 MNHEY, CDR2 SVGEGT. Trimming removed 2 bases at V and 5 bases at J, with 7 bases between. This CDR3 has 13 residues. The CDR3 reads CASSYQVNNEQFF. CDR3 nucleotide sequence: TGTGCCAGCAGTTACCAGGTTAACAATGAGCAGTTCTTC.